Shown below are 30 T cell receptor beta chains from a single sample sequenced in a study of blood T cell repertoires in COVID-19. Method: immunoSEQ multiplex PCR; TCRdb's copy keeps in-frame clones and lacks some. The sample contains approximately 280,000 clones, around nine tenths of which appear only once. Sequenced sample: PBMCs or T cells enriched from blood (not recorded which). These receptors all come from a woman aged 55 to 70 who had recovered from COVID-19.

The chain links TRBV5-1 to TRBJ2-1, with TRBD2 matching 7 bases. The germline CDR1 and CDR2 sequences are SGHRS and YFSETQ. V lost 4 bases and J lost 3; bases outside the gene matches: 4. This CDR3 is 14 amino acids long. DNA of the CDR3: TGCGCCAGCAGCCTCGGGACTAACTACAATGAGCAGTTCTTC. This encodes CASSLGTNYNEQFF.

The count of this clone is one. The rearrangement joins TRBV19 to TRBJ2-1; perhaps TRBD2 as D (6 bases). Trimming removed 5 bases from V and 7 bases from J, with 15 bases in between. CDR3 length: 14 amino acids. In germline, CDR1 is LNHDA, CDR2 SQIVND (reference sequence). DNA for the CDR3: TGTGCCAGTAGTCGCTGGGACTTAGGGAATGAGCAGTTCTTC. Its protein is CASSRWDLGNEQFF.

The rearrangement links TRBV27 to TRBJ1-4; a weak D match, TRBD1 (5 bases). The CDR3 has 15 amino acids. Trimming took 2 bases from V and 7 from J, leaving 14 bases between them. Germline V lookup: CDR1 MNHEY, CDR2 SMNVEV (reference sequence). The CDR3 here is CASSLNWGRREKLFF. The CDR3 DNA follows: TGTGCCAGCAGTTTAAATTGGGGCAGGCGTGAAAAACTGTTTTTT. The variable domain in full, completed from reference TRBV27 and TRBJ1-4, reads EAQVTQNPRYLITVTGKKLTVTCSQNMNHEYMSWYRQDPGLGLRQIYYSMNVEVTDKGDVPEGYKVSRKEKRNFPLILESPSPNQTSLYFCASSLNWGRREKLFFGSGTQLSVL.

The CDR3 protein is CASSSRAGLGNTIYF. DNA for the CDR3: TGTGCCAGCAGCTCTAGGGCGGGTCTGGGAAACACCATATATTTT. The chain combines TRBV7-3 with TRBJ1-3; D not certain. V lost 4 bases, J lost 4 bases, and 14 bases lay in between. CDR3 length: 15 amino acids. Germline V CDR1 and CDR2: SGHTA, FQGTGA.

This chain uses TRBV28 with TRBJ1-5, with 9 bases aligning to TRBD1. This CDR3 is built from 14 residues. Germline V gene data show CDR1 as MDHEN and CDR2 as SYDVKM. V dropped 5 bases and J dropped 7; count of bases not matched to a gene: 6. In DNA, the CDR3 is TGTGCCAGCAGTCCCGGGACAGGGTGGCAGCCCCAGCATTTT. It codes for CASSPGTGWQPQHF.

The V and J genes are TRBV9 and TRBJ1-2; TRBD1 aligns across 10 bases. The CDR3 has 14 residues. CDR1 is SGDLS and CDR2 is YYNGEE in the germline V gene. After removal of 2 bases from V and 7 bases from J, the junction contained 5 bases not matched to a gene. For the CDR3, the DNA is TGTGCCAGCAGCGTCGGACAGGGGGATAGTGGCTACACCTTC. Translating gives CASSVGQGDSGYTF.

This chain links TRBV5-1 with TRBJ2-3; 7 bases fit TRBD1. CDR1 and CDR2 from the germline V gene are SGHRS and YFSETQ. The ends lost 0 bases at V and 1 base at J; junction bases unmatched: 2. This CDR3 region has 15 residues. The CDR3 region has the DNA TGCGCCAGCAGCTTGGCAGGGACAGGCACAGATACGCAGTATTTT. It translates to CASSLAGTGTDTQYF.

This rearrangement joins TRBV5-1 to TRBJ1-6; D is possibly TRBD1 (5 bases). The CDR3 contains 16 residues. V lost 1 base and J 9 bases, leaving 17 bases between the germline ends. Germline V gene sequence: CDR1 SGHRS, CDR2 YFSETQ. This CDR3 reads CASSLTNPGGSSPLHF. The CDR3 DNA reads TGCGCCAGCAGCTTGACCAACCCCGGGGGTAGTTCACCCCTCCACTTT.

The CDR3: CASSDSGTGNPYGYTF. The CDR3 region has the DNA TGTGCCAGCAGTGACTCAGGGACAGGGAATCCCTATGGCTACACCTTC. This chain uses TRBV6-4 with TRBJ1-2; 9 nucleotides match TRBD1. Germline trimming cut 0 bases from V and 4 bases from J; bases unmatched to any gene: 6. The CDR3 covers 16 residues. The germline gives CDR1 MRHNA, CDR2 SNTAGT.

This chain uses TRBV10-3 with TRBJ1-2; 8 nucleotides match TRBD1. The CDR3 length is 13 residues. The germline gives CDR1 ENHRY, CDR2 SYGVKD. After removal of 6 bases from V and 1 base from J, the junction contained 1 base not matched to a gene. The CDR3 sequence: CAIRDRDNYGYTF. The CDR3 DNA reads as TGTGCCATCAGGGACAGGGATAACTATGGCTACACCTTC.

The chain joins TRBV7-9 to TRBJ1-3; possibly TRBD1 for D (5 bases). Trimming took 4 bases from V and 4 from J, leaving 17 bases between them. Germline CDR1 reads SEHNR; CDR2 reads FQNEAQ (reference sequence). The CDR3 extends over 16 amino acids. The CDR3 DNA reads TGTGCCAGCAGCTCCATAATGGGGCTGCGGGGAAACACCATATATTTT. This encodes CASSSIMGLRGNTIYF.

This clone showed up just a few times. The V call is TRBV5-1, the J call TRBJ2-5; 7 bases line up with TRBD1. The CDR3 contains 14 residues. Germline trimming cut 4 bases from V and 5 bases from J; bases unmatched to any gene: 8. CDR1 and CDR2 (germline): SGHRS, YFSETQ. CDR3 residues: CASSRDSTKETQYF. CDR3 in DNA: TGCGCCAGCAGCCGGGACAGCACTAAGGAGACCCAGTACTTC.

The chain joins TRBV2 to TRBJ2-1; 7 positions match TRBD1. Unmatched junction bases numbered 16, after V lost 3 bases and J lost 5 bases. The length of the CDR3 is 18 residues. CDR1 is SNHLY and CDR2 is FYNNEI in the germline V gene. The CDR3 here is CASSEAAGPGQTNNEQFF. In DNA form, the CDR3 reads TGTGCCAGCAGTGAGGCGGCCGGTCCGGGACAGACAAACAATGAGCAGTTCTTC.

This sequence joins TRBV4-1 and TRBJ2-6; no reliable D call. V was shortened by 8 bases and J by 0 bases, with 5 bases between the two germline ends. Germline values: CDR1 MGHRA, CDR2 YSYEKL. The CDR3 covers 13 residues. CDR3 DNA: TGCGCCAGCCGTCCCTCTGGGGCCAACGTCCTGACTTTC. This sequence encodes CASRPSGANVLTF.

V usage is TRBV6-6 and J usage is TRBJ2-7; TRBD1 matches at 10 bases. The CDR3 totals 15 residues. Per germline, CDR1 MNHNY and CDR2 SVGAGI (reference sequence). With 2 bases clipped from V and 0 bases from J, the junction kept 1 base outside the gene matches. Here the CDR3 reads CASSYGQGVSYEQYF. CDR3 DNA sequence: TGTGCCAGCAGTTACGGACAGGGGGTCTCCTACGAGCAGTACTTC.

V gene TRBV11-3 combines with J gene TRBJ1-1; 8 bases are a match to TRBD1. The CDR3 spans 15 residues. CDR1 and CDR2 (germline): SGHNT, YENEEA. Germline trimming cut 5 bases from V and 6 bases from J; bases unmatched to any gene: 11. The CDR3 nucleotides read TGTGCCAGCAGCCCCTGGACAGGGTCGAAGGCTGAAGCTTTCTTT. This encodes CASSPWTGSKAEAFF.

The chain combines TRBV7-9 with TRBJ2-1; 10 nucleotides agree with TRBD2. With V trimmed by 0 bases and J by 8 bases, 10 bases remained unmatched. The CDR3 runs to 17 residues. Germline V gene lookup returns CDR1 SEHNR and CDR2 FQNEAQ (reference sequence). CDR3 amino acids: CASSLASGRANTDEQFF. CDR3 DNA sequence: TGTGCCAGCAGCTTAGCCAGCGGGAGGGCGAATACCGATGAGCAGTTCTTC.

The rearrangement uses TRBV30 and TRBJ2-3; 7 nucleotides match TRBD2. After removal of 1 base from V and 4 bases from J, the junction contained 14 bases not matched to a gene. Germline V gene data show CDR1 as GTSNPN and CDR2 as SVGIG (reference sequence). The CDR3 spans 17 residues. CDR3 DNA: TGTGCCTGGAGTGACCCGGTGGGGAGGGAGAGGGCAGATACGCAGTATTTT. As protein: CAWSDPVGRERADTQYF.

The chain uses TRBV7-9 and TRBJ2-2, with 10 bases that match TRBD2. The CDR3 extends over 14 amino acids. CDR1 is SEHNR and CDR2 is FQNEAQ in the germline V gene (reference sequence). The junction had 3 bases not matched to a gene; V was cut back by 5 bases and J by 6 bases. CDR3: CASSTLAGAGELFF. DNA of the CDR3: TGTGCCAGCAGCACGCTAGCGGGAGCCGGGGAGCTGTTTTTT. Looking up the rest from reference TRBV7-9 and TRBJ2-2 gives the full variable domain: DTGVSQNPRHKITKRGQNVTFRCDPISEHNRLYWYRQTLGQGPEFLTYFQNEAQLEKSRLLSDRFSAERPKGSFSTLEIQRTEQGDSAMYLCASSTLAGAGELFFGEGSRLTVL.

The genes are TRBV6-5 and TRBJ1-6, with no clear D. The CDR3 covers 13 residues. Germline values: CDR1 MNHEY, CDR2 SVGAGI. The V end was cut by 6 bases, the J end by 10 bases, with 13 bases between. The chain's CDR3 is CASSLLRGSPLHF. The CDR3, as DNA: TGTGCCAGCAGCCTCCTCCGGGGATCACCCCTCCACTTT.

The sample holds one count of this clone. The chain carries TRBV11-3 and TRBJ2-1; 8 bases align to TRBD1. This CDR3 spans 16 amino acids. Trimming cost V 9 bases and J 1 base; bases outside gene matches: 11. Per the germline V gene, CDR1 is SGHNT and CDR2 is YENEEA. The CDR3 DNA reads TGTGCCAGGGACCCTCGAAGACAGGGGTCCTACAATGAGCAGTTCTTC. Residues: CARDPRRQGSYNEQFF.

The chain carries TRBV7-2 and TRBJ2-3; TRBD2 is a possible D gene (6 bases). V was trimmed by 5 bases and J by 1 base, leaving 16 bases between them. CDR1 SGHTA and CDR2 FQGNSA come from the germline V gene. CDR3 length equals 16 residues. The CDR3 protein is CASSPRSGRGTDTQYF. CDR3 bases: TGTGCCAGCAGCCCGCGGTCCGGGAGAGGCACAGATACGCAGTATTTT. Using reference TRBV7-2 and TRBJ2-3 for the parts outside the CDR3, the full variable domain is GAGVSQSPSNKVTEKGKDVELRCDPISGHTALYWYRQSLGQGLEFLIYFQGNSAPDKSGLPSDRFSAERTGGSVSTLTIQRTQQEDSAVYLCASSPRSGRGTDTQYFGPGTRLTVL.

The V call is TRBV5-1, the J call TRBJ2-3; maybe TRBD2 (5 bases). This CDR3 contains 15 residues. V lost 8 bases and J 0 bases, leaving 16 bases between the germline ends. Germline assignment: CDR1 SGHRS and CDR2 YFSETQ. CDR3 sequence (DNA): TGCGCCAGTCGAGGGCAGCTCATTAGCACAGATACGCAGTATTTT. It encodes CASRGQLISTDTQYF.

This chain connects TRBV24-1 to TRBJ2-1; D is unclear. The germline V gene encodes CDR1 KGHDR and CDR2 SFDVKD. The CDR3 loop spans 14 amino acids. Trimming stripped 5 bases from V and 0 bases from J, with 7 bases between. This CDR3 is CATSGRSSYNEQFF. In DNA form, the CDR3 reads TGTGCCACCAGTGGCCGTAGCTCCTACAATGAGCAGTTCTTC.

V and J are TRBV24-1 and TRBJ1-2; tentative D call: TRBD1 (5 bases). Trimming removed 4 bases from V and 1 base from J, with 6 bases in between. The germline V gene encodes CDR1 KGHDR and CDR2 SFDVKD. This CDR3 has 13 residues. CDR3 protein: CATSDRVNYGYTF. The CDR3 DNA follows: TGTGCCACCAGTGACAGGGTTAACTATGGCTACACCTTC.

The chain's CDR3 is CATQPARGTYGYTF. The CDR3 DNA reads TGTGCCACCCAACCCGCGCGGGGTACCTATGGCTACACCTTC. The chain carries TRBV28 and TRBJ1-2; D is uncertain. The V gene's germline CDR1 is MDHEN and CDR2 SYDVKM. Deletions cut 10 bases from V and 4 bases from J, with 19 bases between. The CDR3 has 14 residues.

The chain combines TRBV18 with TRBJ1-6; 10 bases map to TRBD1. The V gene's germline CDR1 is KGHSH and CDR2 LQKENI. The CDR3 is made up of 14 amino acids. The V and J ends lost 3 bases and 9 bases, in that order; junction bases with no gene match: 2. CDR3 bases: TGTGCCAGCTCACCTGACAGGGGGCCTTCACCCCTCCACTTT. It translates to CASSPDRGPSPLHF.

This chain connects TRBV18 to TRBJ1-5; D is undetermined. Trimming pared 2 bases from V and 5 bases from J, leaving 13 bases between. CDR1 and CDR2 (germline): KGHSH, LQKENI. The CDR3 extends over 15 amino acids. The DNA of the CDR3 is TGTGCCAGCTCACCATCGGCGGCAGAAGATCAGCCCCAGCATTTT. It yields the protein CASSPSAAEDQPQHF.

This chain connects TRBV1 to TRBJ2-1; the table's D call TRBD2 went unverified against the DNA. TRBV1 is recorded as a pseudogene. CDR3 length equals 16 residues. CDR3 nucleotide sequence: TGCACCAGCAGCCCCAGCGGGGGGGGCTCCTACAATGAGCAGTTCTTC. Protein sequence: CTSSPSGGGSYNEQFF.

The chain recombines TRBV28 with TRBJ2-1; D remains unclear. The CDR3 contains 13 residues. V was clipped by 3 bases and J by 8 bases, with 11 bases between them. Germline CDR1 MDHEN, CDR2 SYDVKM. The CDR3 region has the DNA TGTGCCAGCAGTTTGTTCGTTAATCATGAGCAGTTCTTC. The encoded protein is CASSLFVNHEQFF. Supplemented by reference TRBV28 and TRBJ2-1, the full variable domain reads DVKVTQSSRYLVKRTGEKVFLECVQDMDHENMFWYRQDPGLGLRLIYFSYDVKMKEKGDIPEGYSVSREKKERFSLILESASTNQTSMYLCASSLFVNHEQFFGPGTRLTVL.